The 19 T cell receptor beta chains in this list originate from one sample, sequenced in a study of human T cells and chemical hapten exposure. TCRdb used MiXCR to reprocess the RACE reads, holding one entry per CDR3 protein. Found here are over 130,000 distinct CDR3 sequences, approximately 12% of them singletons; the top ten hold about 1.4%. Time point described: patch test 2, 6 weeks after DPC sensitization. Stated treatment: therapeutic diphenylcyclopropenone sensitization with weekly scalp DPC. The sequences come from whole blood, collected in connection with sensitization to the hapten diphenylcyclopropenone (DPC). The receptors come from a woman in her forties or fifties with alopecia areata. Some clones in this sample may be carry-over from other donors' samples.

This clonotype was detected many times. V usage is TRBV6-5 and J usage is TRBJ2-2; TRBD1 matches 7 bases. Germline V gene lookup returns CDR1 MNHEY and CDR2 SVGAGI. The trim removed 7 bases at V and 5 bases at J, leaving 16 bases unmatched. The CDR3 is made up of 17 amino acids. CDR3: CASIKTLRQGVTGELFF. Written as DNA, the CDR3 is TGTGCCAGCATCAAAACCCTCCGGCAGGGGGTAACCGGGGAGCTGTTTTTT.

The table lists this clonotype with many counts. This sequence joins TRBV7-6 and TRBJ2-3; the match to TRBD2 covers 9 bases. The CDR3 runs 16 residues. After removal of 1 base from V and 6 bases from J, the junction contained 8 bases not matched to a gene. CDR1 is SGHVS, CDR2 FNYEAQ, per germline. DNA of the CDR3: TGTGCCAGCAGCTTAGAAGGCGGGAGGGTTAGGGATACGCAGTATTTT. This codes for CASSLEGGRVRDTQYF.

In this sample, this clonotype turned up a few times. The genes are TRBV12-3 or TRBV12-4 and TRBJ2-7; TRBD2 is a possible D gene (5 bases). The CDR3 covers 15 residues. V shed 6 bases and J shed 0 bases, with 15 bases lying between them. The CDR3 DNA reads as TGTGCCAGCAGCCCTGGGGAGCGGAGCTCCTACGAGCAGTACTTC. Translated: CASSPGERSSYEQYF.

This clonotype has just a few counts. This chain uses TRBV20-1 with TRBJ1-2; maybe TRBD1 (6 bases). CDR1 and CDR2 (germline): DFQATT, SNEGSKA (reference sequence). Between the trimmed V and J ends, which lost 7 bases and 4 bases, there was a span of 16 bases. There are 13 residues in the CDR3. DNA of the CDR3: TGCAGTGTTCCCCCGCAGGGGAGCTATGGCTACACCTTC. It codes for CSVPPQGSYGYTF.

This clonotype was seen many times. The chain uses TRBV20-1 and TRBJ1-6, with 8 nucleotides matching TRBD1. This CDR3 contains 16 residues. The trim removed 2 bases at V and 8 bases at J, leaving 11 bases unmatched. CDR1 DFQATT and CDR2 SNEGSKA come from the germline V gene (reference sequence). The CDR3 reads CSARKTGQGMDSPLHF. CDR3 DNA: TGCAGTGCTAGAAAGACCGGACAGGGCATGGATTCACCCCTCCACTTT.

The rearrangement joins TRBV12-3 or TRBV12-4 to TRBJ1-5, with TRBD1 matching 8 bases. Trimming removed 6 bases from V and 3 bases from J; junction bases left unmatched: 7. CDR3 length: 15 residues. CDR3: CASRTGTGVNQPQHF. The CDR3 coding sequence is TGTGCCAGCAGGACCGGGACAGGTGTCAATCAGCCCCAGCATTTT.

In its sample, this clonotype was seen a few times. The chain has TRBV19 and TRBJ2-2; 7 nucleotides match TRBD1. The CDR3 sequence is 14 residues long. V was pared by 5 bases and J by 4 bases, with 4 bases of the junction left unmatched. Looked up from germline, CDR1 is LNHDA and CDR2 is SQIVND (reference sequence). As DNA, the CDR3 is TGTGCCAGTAGTGTTACAGGGGCCACCGGGGAGCTGTTTTTT. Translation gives CASSVTGATGELFF.

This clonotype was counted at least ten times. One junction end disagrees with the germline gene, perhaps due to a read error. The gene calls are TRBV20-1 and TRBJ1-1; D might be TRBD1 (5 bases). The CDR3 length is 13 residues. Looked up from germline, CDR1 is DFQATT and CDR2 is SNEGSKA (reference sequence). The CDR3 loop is CSARAQGNTEAFF. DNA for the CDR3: TGCAGCGCTAGAGCTCAGGGGAACACTGAAGCTTTCTTT.

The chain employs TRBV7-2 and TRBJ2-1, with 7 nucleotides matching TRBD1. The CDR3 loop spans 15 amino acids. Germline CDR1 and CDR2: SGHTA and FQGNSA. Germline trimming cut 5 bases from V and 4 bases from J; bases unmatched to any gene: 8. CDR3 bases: TGTGCCAGCAGCCTTGACAGGGCAGCATACAATGAGCAGTTCTTC. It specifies CASSLDRAAYNEQFF.

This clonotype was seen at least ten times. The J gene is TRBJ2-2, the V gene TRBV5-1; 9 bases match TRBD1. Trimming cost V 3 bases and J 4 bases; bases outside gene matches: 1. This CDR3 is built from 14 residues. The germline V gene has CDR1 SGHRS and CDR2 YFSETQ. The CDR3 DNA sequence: TGCGCCAGCAGCTGGGGACAGGGCACCGGGGAGCTGTTTTTT. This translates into CASSWGQGTGELFF.

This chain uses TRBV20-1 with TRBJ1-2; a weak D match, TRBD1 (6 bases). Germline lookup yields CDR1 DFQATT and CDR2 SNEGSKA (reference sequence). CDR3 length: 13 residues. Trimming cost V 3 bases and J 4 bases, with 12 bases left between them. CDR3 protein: CSARDRGTYGYTF. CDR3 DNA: TGCAGTGCTAGGGACAGAGGGACCTATGGCTACACCTTC.

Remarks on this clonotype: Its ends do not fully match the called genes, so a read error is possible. CDR3 sequence: CASSLTGTPSGSIDTQYF. In DNA, the CDR3 is TGTGCCAGCAGCTTAACGGGGACACCTAGCGGGAGCATAGATACGCAGTATTTT. V gene TRBV7-3 combines with J gene TRBJ2-3, with 10 bases matching TRBD2. The CDR3 contains 18 residues. Per the germline V gene, CDR1 is SGHTA and CDR2 is FQGTGA. Full variable domain (outside the CDR3, taken from reference TRBV7-3 and TRBJ2-3): GAGVSQTPSNKVTEKGKYVELRCDPISGHTALYWYRQSLGQGPEFLIYFQGTGAADDSGLPNDRFFAVRPEGSVSTLKIQRTERGDSAVYLCASSLTGTPSGSIDTQYFGPGTRLTVL.

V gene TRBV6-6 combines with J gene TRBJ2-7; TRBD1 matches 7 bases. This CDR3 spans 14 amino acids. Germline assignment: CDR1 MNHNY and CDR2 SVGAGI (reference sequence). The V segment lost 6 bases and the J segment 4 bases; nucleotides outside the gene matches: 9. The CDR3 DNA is TGTGCCAGCAGACCTACAGGGGTCATATACGAGCAGTACTTC. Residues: CASRPTGVIYEQYF.

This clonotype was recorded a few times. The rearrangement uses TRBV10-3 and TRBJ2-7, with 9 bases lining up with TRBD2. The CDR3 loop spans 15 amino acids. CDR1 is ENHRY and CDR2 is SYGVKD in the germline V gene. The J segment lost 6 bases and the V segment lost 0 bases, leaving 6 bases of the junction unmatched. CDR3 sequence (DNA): TGTGCCATCAGTGAGTCTGCGGGAGGGCCCCTCGAGCAGTACTTC. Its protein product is CAISESAGGPLEQYF.

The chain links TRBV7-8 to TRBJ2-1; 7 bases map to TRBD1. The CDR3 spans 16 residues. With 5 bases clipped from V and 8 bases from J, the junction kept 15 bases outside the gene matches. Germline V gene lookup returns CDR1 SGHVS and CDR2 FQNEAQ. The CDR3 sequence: CASSPVGQIASDEQFF. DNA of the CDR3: TGTGCCAGCAGCCCTGTGGGACAGATAGCCTCAGATGAGCAGTTCTTC.

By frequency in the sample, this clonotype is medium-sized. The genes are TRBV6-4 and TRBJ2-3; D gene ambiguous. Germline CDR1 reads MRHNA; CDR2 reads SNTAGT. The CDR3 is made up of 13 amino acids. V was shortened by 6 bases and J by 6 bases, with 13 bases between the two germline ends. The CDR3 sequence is CASSPRAIDTQYF. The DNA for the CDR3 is TGTGCCAGCAGCCCCCGGGCGATCGATACGCAGTATTTT.

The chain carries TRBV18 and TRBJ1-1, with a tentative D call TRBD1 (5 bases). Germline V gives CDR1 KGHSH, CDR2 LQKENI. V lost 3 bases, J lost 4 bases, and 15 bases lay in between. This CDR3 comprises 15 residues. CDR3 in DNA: TGTGCCAGCTCACCTAAAGAGGTAGGGGTCACTGAAGCTTTCTTT. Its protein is CASSPKEVGVTEAFF.

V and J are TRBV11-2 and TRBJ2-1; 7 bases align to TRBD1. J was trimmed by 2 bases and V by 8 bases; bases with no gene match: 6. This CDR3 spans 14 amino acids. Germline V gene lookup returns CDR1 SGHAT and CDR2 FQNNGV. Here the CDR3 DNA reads TGTGCCAGCGGGTTACAGGGGCCCTACAATGAGCAGTTCTTC. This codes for CASGLQGPYNEQFF.

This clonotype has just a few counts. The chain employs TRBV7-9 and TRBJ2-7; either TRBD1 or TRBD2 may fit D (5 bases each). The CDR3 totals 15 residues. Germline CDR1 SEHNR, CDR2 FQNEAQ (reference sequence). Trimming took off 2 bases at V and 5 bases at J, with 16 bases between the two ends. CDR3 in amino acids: CASSLRGVLPNEQYF. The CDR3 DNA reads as TGTGCCAGCAGCTTAAGGGGAGTCCTCCCCAACGAGCAGTACTTC.